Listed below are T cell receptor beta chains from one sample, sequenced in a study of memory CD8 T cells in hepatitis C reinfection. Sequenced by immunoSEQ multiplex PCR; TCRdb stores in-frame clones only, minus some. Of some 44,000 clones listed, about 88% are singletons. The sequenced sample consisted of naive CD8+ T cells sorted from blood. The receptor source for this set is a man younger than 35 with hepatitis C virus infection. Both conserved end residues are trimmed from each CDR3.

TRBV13	ASSLGPGTSSYEQY
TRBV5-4	ASSSSGRAVVGELF
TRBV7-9	ASSLGTGGQETQY
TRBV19	ASSRGGFLGAF
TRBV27	ASSFSGSMVGTDTQY
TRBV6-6	ASSNLQGLQETQY
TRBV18	ASTGGDTQY
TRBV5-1	ASSQNDISNTGELF
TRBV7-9	ASSLGQGAQETQY
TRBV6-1	ASSDPLQGASYNEQF
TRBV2	ASSELASTHYEQY
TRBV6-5	ASSPRLFSYEQY
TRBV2	ASSETDTYEQY
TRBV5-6	ASKGVNTGELF
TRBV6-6	ASSYSSDFNGGYT
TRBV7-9	ASSSTHFDWTRWGEQF
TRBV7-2	ASSLGQGAYGYT
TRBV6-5	ASRPTGGHEQF
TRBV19	ASSIATGAGNEQF
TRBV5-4	ASSLDPRGDTEAF
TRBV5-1	ASSLGTGDTEAF
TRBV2	ASRAGTAQPQH